The sequence of this T cell receptor (beta chain) was determined in a study of glioma-infiltrating T cells after dendritic cell vaccination. Study-level information: Treatment, given 2003 to 2012, was autologous tumor lysate-pulsed dendritic cell vaccination.

PBMC sampling occurred before vaccination, two weeks after the third dose, and at progression. The CDR3 sequence is 11 residues long. V shed 10 bases and J shed 6 bases, with 13 bases lying between them. CDR1 and CDR2 from the germline V gene are MNHNS and SASEGT. The protocol was immunoSEQ multiplex PCR, while the TCRdb copy is restricted to in-frame clones and leaves out a portion. The sample shows tens of thousands of clones, more than 75% of them seen only once. The rearrangement links TRBV6-1 to TRBJ2-7; D is perhaps TRBD1 (6 bases). The sequence was collected from a human donor with glioblastoma. Sequencing used blood, obtained before dendritic cell vaccination. The DNA for the CDR3 is TGTGCCACCTACCGAGGGGGCGAGCAGTACTTC. It yields the protein CATYRGGEQYF.